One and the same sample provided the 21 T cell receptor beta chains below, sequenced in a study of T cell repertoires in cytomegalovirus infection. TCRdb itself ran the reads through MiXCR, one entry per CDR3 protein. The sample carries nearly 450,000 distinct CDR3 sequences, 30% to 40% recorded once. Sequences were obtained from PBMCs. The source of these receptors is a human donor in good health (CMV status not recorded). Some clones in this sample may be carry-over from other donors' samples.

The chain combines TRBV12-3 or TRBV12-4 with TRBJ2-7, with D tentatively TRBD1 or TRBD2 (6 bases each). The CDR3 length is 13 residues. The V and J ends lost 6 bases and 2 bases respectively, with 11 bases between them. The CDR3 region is CASSQGGTYEQYF. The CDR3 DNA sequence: TGTGCCAGCAGCCAAGGGGGGACCTACGAGCAGTACTTC.

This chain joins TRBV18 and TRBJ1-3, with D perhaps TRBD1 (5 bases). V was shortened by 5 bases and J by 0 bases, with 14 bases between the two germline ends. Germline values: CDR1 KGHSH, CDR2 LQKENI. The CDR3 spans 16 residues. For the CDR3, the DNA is TGTGCCAGCTCAACCCAGGGCCTAAGCTCTGGAAACACCATATATTTT. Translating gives CASSTQGLSSGNTIYF.

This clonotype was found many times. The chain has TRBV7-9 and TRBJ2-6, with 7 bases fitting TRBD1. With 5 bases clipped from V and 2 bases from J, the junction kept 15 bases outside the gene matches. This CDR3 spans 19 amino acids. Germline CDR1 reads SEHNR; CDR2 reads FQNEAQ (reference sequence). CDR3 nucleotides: TGTGCCAGCAGCGCTCAAATGGGACAGCAAGGTACTGGGGCCAACGTCCTGACTTTC. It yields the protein CASSAQMGQQGTGANVLTF.

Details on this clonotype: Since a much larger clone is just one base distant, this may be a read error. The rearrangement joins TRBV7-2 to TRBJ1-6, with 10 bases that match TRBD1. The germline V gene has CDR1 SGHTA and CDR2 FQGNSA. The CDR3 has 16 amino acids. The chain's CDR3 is CASSRRQGAINSPLNF. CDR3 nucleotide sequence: TGTGCCAGCAGCCGGCGACAGGGGGCGATTAATTCACCCCTCAACTTT.

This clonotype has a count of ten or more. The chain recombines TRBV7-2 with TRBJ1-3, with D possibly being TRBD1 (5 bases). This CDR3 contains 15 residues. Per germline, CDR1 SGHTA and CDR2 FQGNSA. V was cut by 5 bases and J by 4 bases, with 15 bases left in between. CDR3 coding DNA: TGTGCCAGCAGCAGCAGGGTCCCAATAGGAAACACCATATATTTT. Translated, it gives CASSSRVPIGNTIYF.

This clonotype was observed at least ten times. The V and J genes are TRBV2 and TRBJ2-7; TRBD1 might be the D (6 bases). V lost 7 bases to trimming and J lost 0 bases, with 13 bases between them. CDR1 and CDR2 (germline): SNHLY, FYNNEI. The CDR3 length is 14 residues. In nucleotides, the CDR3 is TGTGCCAGCACACGACAGGAAGGCTCCTACGAGCAGTACTTC. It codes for CASTRQEGSYEQYF.

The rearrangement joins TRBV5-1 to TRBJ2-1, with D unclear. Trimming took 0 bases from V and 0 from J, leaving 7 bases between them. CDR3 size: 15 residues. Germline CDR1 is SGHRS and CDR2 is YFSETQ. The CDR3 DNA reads TGCGCCAGCAGCTTGGAGTCAGTCTCCTACAATGAGCAGTTCTTC. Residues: CASSLESVSYNEQFF. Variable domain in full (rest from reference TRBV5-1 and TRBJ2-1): KAGVTQTPRYLIKTRGQQVTLSCSPISGHRSVSWYQQTPGQGLQFLFEYFSETQRNKGNFPGRFSGRQFSNSRSEMNVSTLELGDSALYLCASSLESVSYNEQFFGPGTRLTVL.

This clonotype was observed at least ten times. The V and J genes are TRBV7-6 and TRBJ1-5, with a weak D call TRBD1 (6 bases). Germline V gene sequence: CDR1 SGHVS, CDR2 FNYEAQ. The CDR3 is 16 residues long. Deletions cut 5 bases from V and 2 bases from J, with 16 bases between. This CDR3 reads CASSPRTAGGNQPQHF. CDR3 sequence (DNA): TGTGCCAGCAGCCCAAGGACAGCCGGGGGCAATCAGCCCCAGCATTTT.

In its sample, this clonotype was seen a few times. CDR3 residues: CASSLGRVGYGYTF. The CDR3 nucleotides are TGTGCCAGCAGCTTAGGGCGGGTCGGCTATGGCTACACCTTC. The chain joins TRBV7-9 to TRBJ1-2, with D uncertain. V dropped 1 base and J dropped 4 bases, with 10 bases sitting between them. Per the germline V gene, CDR1 is SEHNR and CDR2 is FQNEAQ (reference sequence). There are 14 residues in the CDR3.

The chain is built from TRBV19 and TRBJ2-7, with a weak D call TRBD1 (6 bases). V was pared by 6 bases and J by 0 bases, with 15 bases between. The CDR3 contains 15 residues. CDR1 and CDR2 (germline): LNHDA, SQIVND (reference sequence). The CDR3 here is CASRDRPGSSYEQYF. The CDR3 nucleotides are TGTGCCAGTAGAGACAGGCCGGGGAGCTCCTACGAGCAGTACTTC.

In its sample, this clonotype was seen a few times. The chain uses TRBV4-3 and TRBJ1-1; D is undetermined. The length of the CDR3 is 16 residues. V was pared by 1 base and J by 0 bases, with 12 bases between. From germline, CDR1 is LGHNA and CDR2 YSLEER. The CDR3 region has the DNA TGCGCCAGCAGCCAAGTAACGGACCGCTTGAACACTGAAGCTTTCTTT. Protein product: CASSQVTDRLNTEAFF.

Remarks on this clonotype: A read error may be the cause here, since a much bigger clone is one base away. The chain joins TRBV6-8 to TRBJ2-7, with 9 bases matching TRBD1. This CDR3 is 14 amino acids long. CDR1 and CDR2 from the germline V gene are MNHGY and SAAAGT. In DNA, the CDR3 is TGTGCCCGCAGTGCCGGGACAGGGCTGTATCCGCAGTACTTC. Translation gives CARSAGTGLYPQYF.

The CDR3 sequence is CASSLAAGEYMNTEAFF. Written as DNA, the CDR3 is TGTGCCAGCAGCTTAGCGGCGGGGGAATACATGAACACTGAAGCTTTCTTT. The chain recombines TRBV7-6 with TRBJ1-1; a weak D match, TRBD1 (5 bases). The CDR3 covers 17 residues. The V gene lost 0 bases and the J gene lost 0 bases, with 14 bases spanning the gap. The germline gives CDR1 SGHVS, CDR2 FNYEAQ.

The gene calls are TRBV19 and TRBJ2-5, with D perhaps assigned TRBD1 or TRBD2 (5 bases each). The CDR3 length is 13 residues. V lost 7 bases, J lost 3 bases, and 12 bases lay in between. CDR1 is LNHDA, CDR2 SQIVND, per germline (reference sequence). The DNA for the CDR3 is TGTGCCAGTACTGCGAGAGGGGAAGAGACCCAGTACTTC. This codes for CASTARGEETQYF.

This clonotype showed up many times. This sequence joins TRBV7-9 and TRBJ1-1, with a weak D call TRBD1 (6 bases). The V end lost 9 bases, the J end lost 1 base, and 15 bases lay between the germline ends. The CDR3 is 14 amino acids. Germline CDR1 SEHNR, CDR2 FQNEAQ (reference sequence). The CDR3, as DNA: TGTGCCAGTAGCCTCGTACAGGGGAACACTGAAGCTTTCTTT. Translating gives CASSLVQGNTEAFF.

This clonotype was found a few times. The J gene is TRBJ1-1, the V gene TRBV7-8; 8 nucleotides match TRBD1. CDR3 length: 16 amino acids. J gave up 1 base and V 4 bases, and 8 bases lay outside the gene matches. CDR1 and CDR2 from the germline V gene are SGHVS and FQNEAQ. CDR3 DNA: TGTGCCAGCAGCTCGCGCAGGGGGCGGGGGAACACTGAAGCTTTCTTT. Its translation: CASSSRRGRGNTEAFF.

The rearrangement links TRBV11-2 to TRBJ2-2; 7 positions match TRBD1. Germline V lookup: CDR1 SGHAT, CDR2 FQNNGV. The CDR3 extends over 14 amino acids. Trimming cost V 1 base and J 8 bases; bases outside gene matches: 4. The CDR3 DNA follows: TGTGCCAGCAGCTTAGGAGGGGGCGGAGGGGAGCTGTTTTTT. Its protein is CASSLGGGGGELFF.

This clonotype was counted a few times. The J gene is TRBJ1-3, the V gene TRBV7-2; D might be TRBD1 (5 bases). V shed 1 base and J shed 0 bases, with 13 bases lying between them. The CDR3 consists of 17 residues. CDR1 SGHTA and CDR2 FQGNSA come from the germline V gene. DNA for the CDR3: TGTGCCAGCAGCTTAGGGGGCAGCAGGGTCTCTGGAAACACCATATATTTT. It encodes CASSLGGSRVSGNTIYF.

The CDR3 sequence is CASSSLRADYGYTF. DNA of the CDR3: TGTGCCAGCAGTTCGCTCCGGGCAGACTATGGCTACACCTTC. V usage is TRBV6-5 and J usage is TRBJ1-2, with D hard to call. The V gene lost 4 bases and the J gene lost 3 bases, with 12 bases spanning the gap. The germline gives CDR1 MNHEY, CDR2 SVGAGI. This CDR3 comprises 14 residues.

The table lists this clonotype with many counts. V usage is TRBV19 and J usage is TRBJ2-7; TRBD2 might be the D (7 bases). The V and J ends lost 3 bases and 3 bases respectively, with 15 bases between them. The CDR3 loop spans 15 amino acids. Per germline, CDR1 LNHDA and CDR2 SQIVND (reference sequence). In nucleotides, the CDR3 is TGTGCCAGTAGTATCAGCGGGACAAGTCACTACGAGCAGTACTTC. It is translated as CASSISGTSHYEQYF.

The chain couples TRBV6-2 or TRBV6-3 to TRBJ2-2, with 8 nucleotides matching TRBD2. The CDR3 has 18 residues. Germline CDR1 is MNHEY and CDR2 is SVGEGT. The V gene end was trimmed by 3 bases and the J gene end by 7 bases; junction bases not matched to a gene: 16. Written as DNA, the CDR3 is TGTGCCAGCAGTTATGGGCCATGGCAGCGGGGGCTAAACGGGGAGCTGTTTTTT. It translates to CASSYGPWQRGLNGELFF.